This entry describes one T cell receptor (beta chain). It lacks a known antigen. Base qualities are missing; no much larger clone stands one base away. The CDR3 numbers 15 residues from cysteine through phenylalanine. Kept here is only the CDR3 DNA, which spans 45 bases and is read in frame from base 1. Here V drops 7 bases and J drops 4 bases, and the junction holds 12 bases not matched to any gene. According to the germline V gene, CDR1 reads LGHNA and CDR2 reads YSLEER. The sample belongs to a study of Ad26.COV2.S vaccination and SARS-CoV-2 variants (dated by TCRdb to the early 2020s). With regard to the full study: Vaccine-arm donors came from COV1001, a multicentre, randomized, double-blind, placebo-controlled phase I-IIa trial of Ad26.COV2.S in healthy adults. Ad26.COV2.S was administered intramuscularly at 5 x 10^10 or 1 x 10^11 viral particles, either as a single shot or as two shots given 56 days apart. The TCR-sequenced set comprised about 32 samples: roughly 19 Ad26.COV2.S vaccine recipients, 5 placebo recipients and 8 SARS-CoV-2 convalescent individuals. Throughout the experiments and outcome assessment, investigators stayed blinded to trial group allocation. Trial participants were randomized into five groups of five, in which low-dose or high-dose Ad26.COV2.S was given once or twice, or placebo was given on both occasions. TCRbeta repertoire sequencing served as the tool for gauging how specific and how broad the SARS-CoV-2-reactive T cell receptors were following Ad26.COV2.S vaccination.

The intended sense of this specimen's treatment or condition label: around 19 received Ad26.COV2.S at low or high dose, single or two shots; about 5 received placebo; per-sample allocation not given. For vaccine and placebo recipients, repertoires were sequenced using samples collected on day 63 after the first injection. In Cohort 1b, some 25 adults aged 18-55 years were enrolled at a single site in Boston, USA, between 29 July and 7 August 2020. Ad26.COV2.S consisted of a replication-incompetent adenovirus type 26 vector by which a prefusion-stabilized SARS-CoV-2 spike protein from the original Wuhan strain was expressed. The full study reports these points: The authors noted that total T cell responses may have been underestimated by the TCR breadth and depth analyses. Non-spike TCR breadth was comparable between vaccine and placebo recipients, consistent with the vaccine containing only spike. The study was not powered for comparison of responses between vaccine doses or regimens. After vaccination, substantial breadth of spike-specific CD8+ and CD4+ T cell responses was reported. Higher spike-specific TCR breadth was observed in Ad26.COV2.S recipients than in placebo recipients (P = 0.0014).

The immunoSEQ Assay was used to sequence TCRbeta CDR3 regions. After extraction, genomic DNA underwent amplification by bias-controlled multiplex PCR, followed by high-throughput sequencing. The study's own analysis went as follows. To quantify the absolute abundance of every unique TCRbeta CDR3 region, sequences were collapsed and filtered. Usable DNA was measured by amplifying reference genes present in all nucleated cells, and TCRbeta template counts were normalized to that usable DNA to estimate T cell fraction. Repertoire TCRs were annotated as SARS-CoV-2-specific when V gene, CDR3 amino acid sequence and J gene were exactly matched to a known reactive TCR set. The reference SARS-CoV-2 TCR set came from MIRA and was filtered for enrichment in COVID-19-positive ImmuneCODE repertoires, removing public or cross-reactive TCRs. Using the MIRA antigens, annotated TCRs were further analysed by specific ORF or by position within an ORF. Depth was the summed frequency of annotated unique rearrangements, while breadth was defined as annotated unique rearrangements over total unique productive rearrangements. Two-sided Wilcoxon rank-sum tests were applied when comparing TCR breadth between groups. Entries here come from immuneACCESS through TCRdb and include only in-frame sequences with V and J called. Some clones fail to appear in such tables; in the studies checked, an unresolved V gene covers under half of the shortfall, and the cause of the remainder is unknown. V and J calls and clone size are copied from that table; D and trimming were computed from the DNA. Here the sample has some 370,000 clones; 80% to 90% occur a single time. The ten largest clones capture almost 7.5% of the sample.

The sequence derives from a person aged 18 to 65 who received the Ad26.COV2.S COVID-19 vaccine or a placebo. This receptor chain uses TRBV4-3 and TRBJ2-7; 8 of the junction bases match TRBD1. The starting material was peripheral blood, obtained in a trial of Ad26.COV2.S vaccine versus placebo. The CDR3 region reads CASTQLMGQEYEQYF. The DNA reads TGCGCCAGCACACAACTCATGGGACAGGAGTACGAGCAGTACTTC.